This T cell receptor beta chain was captured in a study of T-cell memory formation after mild COVID-19. TCRdb analysed the 5' RACE reads with MiXCR anew, one entry per CDR3 protein. The profile shows about 430,000 distinct CDR3 sequences, roughly 26% of them singletons. This clonotype was seen only a few times. The sequenced sample consisted of PBMCs or a T cell subset sorted from them (not recorded which). This receptor was taken from an adult woman who had mild COVID-19 (a few samples of this study predate the infection). Cell type and time point are not known.

In DNA, the CDR3 is TGTGCCAGCAGTCCCCCCGGGCTCGGTAACCTGGCTTTCTTT. This sequence encodes CASSPPGLGNLAFF. This rearrangement joins TRBV12-3 or TRBV12-4 to TRBJ1-1; no definite D call. CDR3 length equals 14 residues. V lost 5 bases to trimming and J lost 11 bases, with 21 bases between them.